This TCR beta chain derives from a study of molecular identifiers for immune sequencing clone quantification (dated by TCRdb to the late 2010s). General notes on the study: For a replicate experiment, RNA from around 20,000 or 99,000 naive CD8 T cells was divided into five aliquots, and four of the five aliquots were sequenced. CD8 T cells were used in a methods study to benchmark molecular-identifier clustering-based TCR repertoire sequencing (MIDCIRS) and TCR RNA copy counting.

CDR1 and CDR2 are drawn from the germline V gene: SGHRS, YFSETQ. Measured from the cysteine to the phenylalanine, the CDR3 is 17 residues long. CDR3 DNA is the only sequence kept; it has 51 bases, read in frame from the first base. V sheds 3 bases and J sheds 7 bases, leaving 26 bases between their ends. The library was prepared using PCR. Sequencer: Illumina HiSeq 4000. Bulk TCR libraries were prepared as previously described, using TCR primers listed in Table S5. Total RNA was purified with the Qiagen AllPrep DNA/RNA kit. Before analysis, reads from multiple sequencing runs of one library were combined. The authors processed their data as follows. Reads were retained only if their TCR constant sequence matched exactly, and those retained reads were trimmed to 150 nt and grouped according to their 12-nt molecular barcodes. Reads in each barcode group were sub-clustered using a 15% Levenshtein threshold, and a quality-weighted consensus sequence was built for each RNA molecule. Non-functional sequences were discarded, and so were lower-count sequences lying one edit away from another sequence. Barcode sub-clusters with fewer than 20% of the maximum read count were removed, based on fitting two negative binomial distributions. TCRdb reanalyzed the raw reads on its own, using fastp at Q25 for trimming and MiXCR for clone calling, and kept in-frame beta chains. Each CDR3 protein appears once, grouped with its most common genes and DNA. The V and J calls were determined by TCRdb, not by the authors. This sample has 400,000 to 600,000 distinct CDR3 sequences in its table, and roughly a fifth of those were observed once. 0.65% to 0.95% of the sample comes from the top ten.

Libraries of naive CD8 T cells were built from anywhere between roughly 17,000 and 1,100,000 sorted cells, with 10%, 30% or 50% of the purified RNA used. Naive CD8 T cells, defined as CD8+CD4-CCR7+CD45RA+, were FACS-sorted into RLT Plus buffer on a BD FACSAria II. Detection sensitivity was tested by spiking Jurkat RNA equal to 9 to 10 TCR copies' worth into samples containing roughly 19,000-1,000,000 naive CD8 T cells. CD8 T cells were enriched using RosetteSep CD8+ T Cell Enrichment Cocktail and Ficoll-Paque, and the enriched cells then underwent ACK red cell lysis. This clonotype has ten or more counts. Its specific antigen is unknown. Qualities for individual bases were not recorded, and no much larger clone is one base off. Summary of the overall study and its limitations: Spiked-in Jurkat TCR RNA (around eleven copies' worth), which is not part of the donor repertoire, was contained in the naive libraries. Modeling indicated approximately 3 TCR RNA copies recovered per cell, compared with about ten by digital PCR, which implies a capture efficiency of approximately 29%. Spiked-in Jurkat TCR RNA equal to a single cell's worth was reported to be detectable even within 1,200,000 naive CD8 T cells. Highly expanded clone sizes could be underestimated because identical TCR molecules may share a barcode. When barcode sub-clustering was not used, chimeric consensus sequences inflated TCR diversity, with chimeras reaching as high as 47%. Clones above 20 RNA copies held over 97% of molecules in CMV-specific effector cells but under 1% in naive cells.

Sample: naive CD8+ T cells from blood, with Jurkat cell RNA spiked in. What this sample's cell subset or site label stands for: FACS-sorted CD8+CD4-CCR7+CD45RA+ naive T cells. The origin of this receptor is a human donor in good health. Some libraries in this study had Jurkat cell RNA spiked in. This receptor chain uses TRBV5-1 and TRBJ2-7; the D gene is perhaps TRBD1, from 6 matching bases. The CDR3 region has the sequence CASSSKDVGQKFGEQYF. The bases are TGCGCCAGCAGCTCAAAGGACGTTGGACAGAAGTTTGGGGAGCAGTACTTC.